One TCR beta chain is described in this entry. In the original processing: Amplification of reference gene primers was used by the study to estimate nucleated cell counts. Sequencing was performed with immunoSEQ multiplex PCR; in TCRdb, only in-frame clones are kept and a portion is missing. D and trimming come from the DNA, and the V and J calls and clone size come from that table. The table lists some 240,000 clones, approximately 89% of them singletons, with 3% to 3.5% in the top ten. The source of the sample is a study of blood T cell repertoires in COVID-19. Germline-derived CDR1 and CDR2 are LGHNA and YSLEER. Trimming took off 0 bases at V and 8 bases at J, with 13 bases between the two ends. This CDR3 is 15 amino acids long.

The gene calls are TRBV4-3 and TRBJ1-4, with a possible D match to TRBD1 (6 bases). Sequencing used PBMCs or T cells enriched from blood (not recorded which). This receptor was identified in a woman aged 40 to 55 who had been exposed to COVID-19. The CDR3 coding sequence is TGCGCCAGCAGCCAAGATTTACAGGGCGAAGAAAAACTGTTTTTT. Protein product: CASSQDLQGEEKLFF.